This T cell receptor beta chain was retrieved from a study of T cell responses to AZD1222 COVID-19 vaccine. Study observations and caveats: A mostly white British donor set with more females was recruited, and clonal diversity was possibly underestimated.

In germline, CDR1 is GTSNPN, CDR2 SVGIG (reference sequence). The CDR3 length is 13 residues. V lost 5 bases and J lost 4; bases outside the gene matches: 5. Method: immunoSEQ multiplex PCR; TCRdb's copy keeps in-frame clones and lacks some. The table shows some 110,000 clones, with 88% occurring only once. Concerning this clone itself: As yet, its antigen is unknown.

The gene calls are TRBV30 and TRBJ2-3; 8 nucleotides align to TRBD1. This TCR derives from an adult who received the AZD1222 COVID-19 vaccine. This sample comprised peripheral blood, obtained 28 days after the second AZD1222 dose. In nucleotides, the CDR3 is TGTGCCTGGGGACAGGGAATGTCAGATACGCAGTATTTT. Translated: CAWGQGMSDTQYF.